One sample yielded the 26 T cell receptor beta chains listed below, sequenced in a study of naive and memory T cell subsets. Both TRBC1 and TRBC2 were covered by a beta constant-region primer of two equimolar oligonucleotides. The ligated cDNA underwent four PCR rounds using SP2 and nested alpha and beta constant-region primers. Via MiXCR, TCRdb re-called the UMI-ligation and nested PCR reads, giving one row per CDR3 protein. The sample has tens of thousands of distinct CDR3 sequences, under 20% seen once. Sequencing was performed on effector memory CD4+ T cells from blood. Subset denoted: effector memory, CD45RA- CD27-. The receptors come from a human donor in good health.

The chain combines TRBV19 with TRBJ2-7; possible D gene TRBD1, 8 bases. The ends were cut back, 8 bases at V and 5 bases at J, with 16 bases in the middle. In germline, CDR1 is LNHDA, CDR2 SQIVND (reference sequence). The CDR3 contains 13 residues. CDR3 loop: CASSRGLADEQYF. For the CDR3, the DNA is TGTGCCAGTTCCAGGGGGCTAGCGGACGAGCAGTACTTC.

This chain links TRBV27 with TRBJ2-2; D could derive from TRBD1 or TRBD2 (5 bases each). CDR3 length: 14 residues. The V gene's germline CDR1 is MNHEY and CDR2 SMNVEV (reference sequence). V was trimmed by 7 bases and J by 3 bases, leaving 12 bases between them. This CDR3 reads CASTFRGHTGELFF. CDR3 DNA: TGTGCCAGCACCTTTCGGGGACACACCGGGGAGCTGTTTTTT.

The chain employs TRBV2 and TRBJ2-7; tentatively, D is TRBD2 (6 bases). Germline-derived CDR1 and CDR2 are SNHLY and FYNNEI. The CDR3 is made up of 14 amino acids. V was trimmed by 6 bases and J by 0 bases, leaving 12 bases between them. CDR3 in amino acids: CASRVAVNSYEQYF. CDR3 in DNA: TGTGCCAGCAGGGTAGCGGTAAACTCCTACGAGCAGTACTTC. Supplemented by reference TRBV2 and TRBJ2-7, the full variable domain reads EPEVTQTPSHQVTQMGQEVILRCVPISNHLYFYWYRQILGQKVEFLVSFYNNEISEKSEIFDDQFSVERPDGSNFTLKIRSTKLEDSAMYFCASRVAVNSYEQYFGPGTRLTVT.

The chain is built from TRBV11-1 and TRBJ2-7; 9 bases map to TRBD1. With V trimmed by 3 bases and J by 2 bases, 5 bases remained unmatched. The CDR3 is 15 amino acids. Germline CDR1 is SGHAT and CDR2 is FQDESV (reference sequence). The chain's CDR3 is CASSFKGQGTYEQYF. In DNA, the CDR3 is TGTGCCAGCAGCTTCAAGGGACAGGGAACCTACGAGCAGTACTTC.

This clonotype was seen a handful of times. The chain is built from TRBV6-5 and TRBJ2-4, with 8 bases fitting TRBD1. CDR3 size: 15 residues. The germline V gene has CDR1 MNHEY and CDR2 SVGAGI. V shed 7 bases, J shed 2 bases, and the junction held 7 bases outside the gene matches. Written as DNA, the CDR3 is TGTGCCAGCACGTCCCGGACAGGGACCAAAAACATTCAGTACTTC. It specifies CASTSRTGTKNIQYF.

The chain uses TRBV13 and TRBJ1-2; D unclear. CDR1 and CDR2 (germline): PRHDT, FYEKMQ (reference sequence). The CDR3 runs 13 residues. Between the trimmed V and J ends, which lost 5 bases and 6 bases, there was a span of 13 bases. The CDR3 region has the DNA TGTGCCAGCAGCCCCCGTTCGGCTCATGGCTACACCTTC. Protein sequence: CASSPRSAHGYTF.

In its sample, this clonotype was seen a few times. The V call is TRBV15, the J call TRBJ2-1, with D perhaps matching TRBD1 or TRBD2 (5 bases each). This CDR3 spans 16 amino acids. V lost 0 bases and J lost 6, with 15 bases in between. CDR1 and CDR2 from the germline V gene are LNHNV and YYDKDF (reference sequence). CDR3 protein: CATSREPGRRANEQFF. The CDR3 nucleotides are TGTGCCACCAGCAGAGAACCGGGACGCCGGGCCAATGAGCAGTTCTTC.

The chain employs TRBV3-1 and TRBJ2-2, with unresolved D. The CDR3 sequence is 13 residues long. Germline CDR1 LGHDT, CDR2 YNNKEL (reference sequence). V was pared by 1 base and J by 5 bases, with 5 bases between. As DNA, the CDR3 is TGTGCCAGCAGCCAAGTACAGACCGGGGAGCTGTTTTTT. Translated: CASSQVQTGELFF.

The CDR3 region is CASSWGYNQPQHF. The CDR3 DNA is TGTGCCAGCAGTTGGGGGTACAATCAGCCCCAGCATTTT. The rearrangement joins TRBV27 to TRBJ1-5; D possibly corresponds to TRBD1 (5 bases). Trimming took 4 bases from V and 3 from J, leaving 7 bases between them. The CDR3 totals 13 residues. The V gene's germline CDR1 is MNHEY and CDR2 SMNVEV (reference sequence).

Ten or more counts support this clonotype. The chain carries TRBV7-2 and TRBJ2-4; either TRBD1 or TRBD2 may supply D (5 bases each). This CDR3 contains 15 residues. Germline loops: CDR1 SGHTA, CDR2 FQGNSA. V gave up 1 base and J gave up 8 bases, with 15 bases separating them. Here the CDR3 reads CASSLVGDRGDIQYF. Written as DNA, the CDR3 is TGTGCCAGCAGCTTAGTTGGGGATCGAGGGGACATTCAGTACTTC.

This clonotype has a handful of counts. The V call is TRBV10-3, the J call TRBJ2-1; no firm D call. Trimming pared 0 bases from V and 6 bases from J, leaving 12 bases between. The germline V gene encodes CDR1 ENHRY and CDR2 SYGVKD. The CDR3 length is 15 residues. CDR3 bases: TGTGCCATCAGTGAGTCGAACCCGTTGGTCAATGAGCAGTTCTTC. Translation: CAISESNPLVNEQFF.

This clonotype was recorded a few times. The chain has TRBV9 and TRBJ1-3; maybe TRBD1 (5 bases). This CDR3 region has 15 residues. Trimming cost V 1 base and J 1 base, with 9 bases left between them. CDR1 is SGDLS, CDR2 YYNGEE, per germline. CDR3 coding DNA: TGTGCCAGCAGCGTATGGGGGGAATCTGGAAACACCATATATTTT. Protein product: CASSVWGESGNTIYF.

This clonotype has more than one count but fewer than ten. The CDR3 nucleotides read TGTGCCAGCAGCCAAAATCAGAAGGCTGAAGCTTTCTTT. Encoded protein: CASSQNQKAEAFF. This rearrangement joins TRBV3-1 to TRBJ1-1; D gene uncertain. Germline V gene sequence: CDR1 LGHDT, CDR2 YNNKEL (reference sequence). V was cut by 2 bases and J by 6 bases, with 10 bases left in between. This CDR3 is 13 amino acids long. Together with reference TRBV3-1 and TRBJ1-1, the CDR3 gives the full variable domain: DTAVSQTPKYLVTQMGNDKSIKCEQNLGHDTMYWYKQDSKKFLKIMFSYNNKELIINETVPNRFSPKSPDKAHLNLHINSLELGDSAVYFCASSQNQKAEAFFGQGTRLTVV.

A note on this clonotype: Since a much larger clone is just one base distant, this may be a read error. The rearrangement links TRBV7-2 to TRBJ1-1; 7 bases are shared with TRBD1. CDR1 is SGHTA and CDR2 is FQGNSA in the germline V gene. Trimming at V came to 5 bases and at J to 1 base, leaving 10 bases not matched to a gene. The CDR3 spans 16 residues. The CDR3 loop is CASSPRPGQRNTEAFF. The CDR3 coding sequence is TGTGCCAGCAGCCCTAGACCGGGACAGAGGAACACTGAAGCTTTCTTT.

The chain joins TRBV4-1 to TRBJ1-1, with a possible D match to TRBD1 (5 bases). The CDR3 has 15 residues. Germline V lookup: CDR1 MGHRA, CDR2 YSYEKL. Trimming removed 4 bases at V and 6 bases at J, with 18 bases between. CDR3 DNA sequence: TGCGCCAGCAGCCTGGATCTGGGGGGTCGAGCTGAAGCTTTCTTT. Translation gives CASSLDLGGRAEAFF.

This clonotype was counted between two and nine times. The chain couples TRBV27 to TRBJ1-4, with D hard to call. From germline, CDR1 is MNHEY and CDR2 SMNVEV (reference sequence). Trimming left V 5 bases short and J 6 bases short, with 16 bases between. The CDR3 runs 15 residues. This chain's CDR3 is CASSSRPPRDEKLFF. The CDR3 coding sequence is TGTGCCAGCAGTAGCCGGCCCCCGCGGGATGAAAAACTGTTTTTT.

This clonotype came up a few times. The chain combines TRBV20-1 with TRBJ2-5; 7 bases are shared with TRBD2. The junction had 5 bases not matched to a gene; V was cut back by 0 bases and J by 1 base. The CDR3 runs 15 residues. The germline V gene encodes CDR1 DFQATT and CDR2 SNEGSKA (reference sequence). This CDR3 reads CSARDWSGTQETQYF. CDR3 sequence (DNA): TGCAGTGCTAGAGATTGGAGCGGGACCCAAGAGACCCAGTACTTC.

This clonotype was counted many times. The chain joins TRBV20-1 to TRBJ2-1; D gene uncertain. The CDR3 is made up of 16 amino acids. The ends were cut back, 0 bases at V and 3 bases at J, with 15 bases in the middle. From germline, CDR1 is DFQATT and CDR2 SNEGSKA (reference sequence). The CDR3 coding sequence is TGCAGTGCTAGAGATCCGGCAGACGTCAACTACAATGAGCAGTTCTTC. Protein sequence: CSARDPADVNYNEQFF.

The rearrangement uses TRBV7-2 and TRBJ2-3; D ambiguous. The V gene lost 5 bases and the J gene lost 3 bases, with 3 bases spanning the gap. The V gene's germline CDR1 is SGHTA and CDR2 FQGNSA. This CDR3 contains 11 residues. Here the CDR3 reads CASSPTDTQYF. Here the CDR3 DNA reads TGTGCCAGCAGCCCGACAGATACGCAGTATTTT.

The rearrangement links TRBV20-1 to TRBJ2-1; D ambiguous. Trimming pared 0 bases from V and 10 bases from J, leaving 10 bases between. The CDR3 runs 12 residues. Germline CDR1 and CDR2: DFQATT and SNEGSKA (reference sequence). Here the CDR3 reads CSAREGIREQFF. In DNA form, the CDR3 reads TGCAGTGCTAGAGAGGGTATCCGGGAGCAGTTCTTC.

This chain links TRBV29-1 with TRBJ2-7, with TRBD1 as a possible D gene (6 bases). The CDR3 covers 13 residues. Trimming pared 7 bases from V and 0 bases from J, leaving 13 bases between. Germline-derived CDR1 and CDR2 are SQVTM and ANQGSEA. Here the CDR3 DNA reads TGCAGCGGAACAGGGTATAGCTCCTACGAGCAGTACTTC. Protein product: CSGTGYSSYEQYF.

The rearrangement links TRBV20-1 to TRBJ2-5; weak D call: TRBD2 (6 bases). V was pared by 5 bases and J by 0 bases, with 16 bases between. CDR1 is DFQATT, CDR2 SNEGSKA, per germline (reference sequence). CDR3 length: 15 residues. This CDR3 is CSAPVGAGYQETQYF. DNA for the CDR3: TGCAGTGCTCCCGTGGGAGCGGGTTACCAAGAGACCCAGTACTTC.

The J gene is TRBJ2-1, the V gene TRBV19, with TRBD2 matching 12 bases. J lost 0 bases, V lost 4 bases, and 4 bases had no gene match. CDR3 length: 17 residues. From germline, CDR1 is LNHDA and CDR2 SQIVND (reference sequence). The CDR3 coding sequence is TGTGCCAGTAGTACGGGACTAGCGGGTGGCTCCTACAATGAGCAGTTCTTC. As protein: CASSTGLAGGSYNEQFF.

The chain combines TRBV5-1 with TRBJ2-7; TRBD1 matches 9 bases. The CDR3 is 14 residues long. With V trimmed by 3 bases and J by 5 bases, 6 bases remained unmatched. Looked up from germline, CDR1 is SGHRS and CDR2 is YFSETQ. The CDR3 DNA is TGCGCCAGCAGCTCCGGGACAGGGACCCACGAGCAGTACTTC. Translation: CASSSGTGTHEQYF.

This clonotype was detected many times. The chain recombines TRBV28 with TRBJ1-1; 11 positions match TRBD1. This CDR3 contains 16 residues. CDR1 MDHEN and CDR2 SYDVKM come from the germline V gene. J gave up 9 bases and V 1 base, and 10 bases lay outside the gene matches. The CDR3 DNA sequence: TGTGCCAGCAGTTTATTTGCCGGGACAGGGGGGAGGAAAGCTTTCTTT. Its protein is CASSLFAGTGGRKAFF.

This rearrangement joins TRBV19 to TRBJ2-1; weak D call: TRBD2 (6 bases). The CDR3 is 16 amino acids. Per germline, CDR1 LNHDA and CDR2 SQIVND (reference sequence). V lost 7 bases to trimming and J lost 0 bases, with 16 bases between them. Written as DNA, the CDR3 is TGTGCCAGTATTGGGAGGCTTACTGACTCCTACAATGAGCAGTTCTTC. Amino acids: CASIGRLTDSYNEQFF.